The 26 T cell receptor beta chains in this list originate from one sample, sequenced in a study of blood T cells in healthy people across ages. Primers used in a second PCR of about 6 to 11 cycles were a sample-barcoded 5' primer and a J-beta primer mix. TCRdb reanalysed the 5' RACE reads using MiXCR and keeps one entry per CDR3 protein. Seen here are approximately 800,000 distinct CDR3 sequences, around 62% observed once, and the top ten hold about a quarter. Sequences were obtained from blood. The receptors come from a man under 40 in good health.

The sample holds a few counts of this clonotype. The chain links TRBV12-3 or TRBV12-4 to TRBJ2-1; D not resolved. The CDR3 is 11 amino acids. Trimming took off 2 bases at V and 8 bases at J, with 4 bases between the two ends. CDR3 loop: CASSLNDEQFF. CDR3 DNA: TGTGCCAGCAGTTTAAATGATGAGCAGTTCTTC.

This clonotype has only a few counts. The genes are TRBV7-2 and TRBJ2-1; TRBD1 matches 7 bases. This CDR3 region has 18 residues. CDR1 and CDR2 from the germline V gene are SGHTA and FQGNSA. V was clipped by 1 base and J by 2 bases; unmatched bases: 11. The CDR3 region has the DNA TGTGCCAGCAGCTTAGAACCCCCGGGACAGTTCCCCTACAATGAGCAGTTCTTC. Residues: CASSLEPPGQFPYNEQFF.

This chain joins TRBV7-8 and TRBJ2-5; TRBD2 might be the D (5 bases). Trimming shortened V by 4 bases and J by 1 base, and 10 bases separated the two germline ends. Germline-derived CDR1 and CDR2 are SGHVS and FQNEAQ. The CDR3 covers 14 residues. CDR3 residues: CASSSDWGQETQYF. DNA for the CDR3: TGTGCCAGCAGCTCGGACTGGGGCCAAGAGACCCAGTACTTC.

The DNA of the CDR3 is TGTGCCAGCAGCCATGGACTAGCGGGGGACAATGAGCAGTTCTTC. Amino acids: CASSHGLAGDNEQFF. The chain recombines TRBV3-1 with TRBJ2-1; 13 nucleotides line up with TRBD2. The CDR3 runs 15 residues. Germline assignment: CDR1 LGHDT and CDR2 YNNKEL (reference sequence). V gave up 3 bases and J gave up 5 bases; unmatched junction bases: 1.

The chain is built from TRBV21-1 and TRBJ2-4; the table gives TRBD1 as D, unverified against the DNA. TRBJ2-7 explains the end of the DNA better; the J call may be wrong. TRBV21-1 is annotated as a pseudogene. The length of the CDR3 is 16 residues. The CDR3 sequence: CASQATPGEPPHEQYF. The CDR3 DNA reads TGTGCCTCCCAGGCGACTCCAGGGGAACCCCCACACGAGCAGTACTTC.

The chain employs TRBV6-5 and TRBJ2-1; 13 bases agree with TRBD2. The J call is in doubt because the DNA end fits TRBJ2-7 better. Germline V gene lookup returns CDR1 MNHEY and CDR2 SVGAGI. CDR3 length: 18 amino acids. The CDR3 DNA reads as TGTGCCAGCAGTTCCCCCGGAGGGGGGACTAGCGGGGACCTTGAGCAGTACTTC. It encodes CASSSPGGGTSGDLEQYF.

The chain's CDR3 is CAIREAAETDNEQFF. CDR3 sequence (DNA): TGTGCCATCAGGGAGGCGGCCGAAACCGACAATGAGCAGTTCTTC. The J gene is TRBJ2-1, the V gene TRBV10-3; weak D call: TRBD2 (5 bases). Trimming cost V 6 bases and J 5 bases, with 17 bases left between them. This CDR3 spans 15 amino acids. The germline CDR1 and CDR2 sequences are ENHRY and SYGVKD.

The chain has TRBV5-1 and TRBJ1-5; 10 positions agree with TRBD1. The CDR3 has 15 residues. Germline CDR1 and CDR2: SGHRS and YFSETQ. J lost 7 bases, V lost 0 bases, and 4 bases had no gene match. CDR3 sequence reads: CASSLEGTGEQPQHF. The CDR3 DNA sequence: TGCGCCAGCAGCTTGGAGGGGACAGGGGAGCAGCCCCAGCATTTT.

This clonotype was seen more than once but under ten times. V usage is TRBV29-1 and J usage is TRBJ2-7, with 9 bases that match TRBD2. CDR1 and CDR2 from the germline V gene are SQVTM and ANQGSEA. The CDR3 has 14 residues. V lost 2 bases to trimming and J lost 4 bases; unmatched junction nucleotides: 6. The CDR3 spells CSVEIDSGGYEQYF. For the CDR3, the DNA is TGCAGCGTTGAAATTGATAGCGGGGGTTACGAGCAGTACTTC.

The rearrangement joins TRBV20-1 to TRBJ2-7; maybe TRBD1 (7 bases). Between the trimmed V and J ends, which lost 5 bases and 0 bases, there was a span of 23 bases. The CDR3 has 17 residues. CDR1 and CDR2 from the germline V gene are DFQATT and SNEGSKA (reference sequence). CDR3: CSAPQLASGGGSYEQYF. The CDR3 coding sequence is TGCAGTGCTCCCCAGTTAGCCTCAGGGGGAGGCTCCTACGAGCAGTACTTC.

This clonotype has only a few counts. The chain recombines TRBV20-1 with TRBJ1-5; 11 bases line up with TRBD1. J gave up 3 bases and V 6 bases, and 10 bases lay outside the gene matches. The CDR3 spans 16 residues. Per germline, CDR1 DFQATT and CDR2 SNEGSKA (reference sequence). The CDR3 DNA reads as TGCAGTGCCCCTCGGGACAGGGGGGGTTTCAATCAGCCCCAGCATTTT. It is translated as CSAPRDRGGFNQPQHF.

The V call is TRBV7-2, the J call TRBJ2-3; D perhaps matches TRBD2 (6 bases). This CDR3 region has 11 residues. Germline-derived CDR1 and CDR2 are SGHTA and FQGNSA. CDR3 in amino acids: CADGGSDTQYF. The CDR3 bases are TGTGCAGACGGGGGTTCAGATACGCAGTATTTT.

The rearrangement joins TRBV4-3 to TRBJ2-1; D perhaps matches TRBD2 (5 bases). Per germline, CDR1 LGHNA and CDR2 YSLEER. The CDR3 covers 12 residues. The V end was cut by 3 bases, the J end by 12 bases, with 12 bases between. This CDR3 reads CASSHATEVQFF. The CDR3, as DNA: TGCGCCAGCAGCCATGCAACGGAGGTGCAGTTCTTC.

The CDR3 loop is CASSLSGTSQYF. CDR3 DNA: TGTGCCAGCAGCCTCTCCGGGACTAGTCAGTATTTT. The chain is built from TRBV28 and TRBJ2-3, with 8 bases that match TRBD2. The CDR3 is 12 residues long. The germline gives CDR1 MDHEN, CDR2 SYDVKM. Trimming took 6 bases from V and 12 from J; bases not matched to a gene: 8.

CDR3: CSVLGGDKSYEQYF. Here the CDR3 DNA reads TGCAGCGTTTTAGGGGGGGACAAGTCCTACGAGCAGTACTTC. V is TRBV29-1 and J is TRBJ2-7; weak D call: TRBD2 (7 bases). The ends were cut back, 5 bases at V and 1 base at J, with 15 bases in the middle. Germline V lookup: CDR1 SQVTM, CDR2 ANQGSEA. The CDR3 consists of 14 residues.

The chain carries TRBV29-1 and TRBJ2-1; D is unresolved. This CDR3 has 16 residues. Trimming took 1 base from V and 9 from J, leaving 22 bases between them. CDR1 SQVTM and CDR2 ANQGSEA come from the germline V gene. CDR3 in DNA: TGCAGCGTTGAAGCCCTGGCAGGTCTTGTGACCGTTGAGCAGTTCTTC. Encoded protein: CSVEALAGLVTVEQFF.

Comment on this clonotype: As the CDR3 is not closed by the conserved phenylalanine or tryptophan, this likely results from a read error. The chain has TRBV27 and TRBJ2-1; TRBD1 is a possible D gene (6 bases). The CDR3 has 13 residues. Per the germline V gene, CDR1 is MNHEY and CDR2 is SMNVEV (reference sequence). V was cut by 8 bases and J by 2 bases, with 10 bases left in between. In DNA, the CDR3 is TGTGCCAGCTGGAGGACAGCCTACAATGAGCAGTTCCTC. This sequence encodes CASWRTAYNEQFL.

This clonotype has just a few counts. This sequence joins TRBV3-1 and TRBJ2-7; D unresolved. Looked up from germline, CDR1 is LGHDT and CDR2 is YNNKEL (reference sequence). This CDR3 has 12 residues. Trimming stripped 0 bases from V and 7 bases from J, with 7 bases between. CDR3 DNA: TGTGCCAGCAGCCAAGATAAGGTTGAGCAGTACTTC. The encoded protein is CASSQDKVEQYF.

The chain couples TRBV28 to TRBJ2-6; D is unclear. CDR1 is MDHEN, CDR2 SYDVKM, per germline. Trimming stripped 2 bases from V and 4 bases from J, with 12 bases between. There are 16 residues in the CDR3. CDR3 DNA: TGTGCCAGCAGTTTACTGGATTTGGGAGGGGCCAACGTCCTGACTTTC. Protein product: CASSLLDLGGANVLTF.

The chain carries TRBV9 and TRBJ2-7, with D perhaps being TRBD1 or TRBD2 (5 bases each). Germline CDR1 and CDR2: SGDLS and YYNGEE. The ends were cut back, 3 bases at V and 2 bases at J, with 12 bases in the middle. There are 14 residues in the CDR3. The CDR3 DNA is TGTGCCAGCAGCGCCGCTGGGGGAACCTACGAGCAGTACTTC. It specifies CASSAAGGTYEQYF.

V and J are TRBV20-1 and TRBJ2-1; 10 positions agree with TRBD2. This CDR3 has 14 residues. V shed 6 bases, J shed 4 bases, and the junction held 6 bases outside the gene matches. Germline-derived CDR1 and CDR2 are DFQATT and SNEGSKA (reference sequence). Here the CDR3 reads CSATLAGIYNEQFF. CDR3 in DNA: TGCAGTGCCACACTAGCGGGGATTTACAATGAGCAGTTCTTC.

This chain uses TRBV12-3 or TRBV12-4 with TRBJ2-3; TRBD2 matches 8 bases. V was pared by 8 bases and J by 6 bases, with 10 bases of the junction left unmatched. The CDR3 sequence is 14 residues long. The chain's CDR3 is CASSLLAGSDTQYF. The DNA for the CDR3 is TGTGCCAGCTCACTTTTAGCGGGGTCTGATACGCAGTATTTT.

The rearrangement joins TRBV29-1 to TRBJ2-7, with unresolved D. CDR3 length: 12 amino acids. Germline CDR1 reads SQVTM; CDR2 reads ANQGSEA. Trimming pared 1 base from V and 2 bases from J, leaving 6 bases between. DNA for the CDR3: TGCAGCGTTGAAGTAAAGGCCTACGAGCAGTACTTC. Translated, it gives CSVEVKAYEQYF.

V and J are TRBV6-5 and TRBJ1-1; unclear D gene. The germline gives CDR1 MNHEY, CDR2 SVGAGI. This CDR3 contains 16 residues. With 0 bases removed from V and 0 bases from J, the gap between germline ends came to 11 bases. CDR3 DNA: TGTGCCAGCAGTTACTCGGCGATTCCCATGAACACTGAAGCTTTCTTT. This encodes CASSYSAIPMNTEAFF.

In this sample, this clonotype turned up a few times. V and J are TRBV20-1 and TRBJ2-7; D is possibly TRBD2 (6 bases). Trimming took off 8 bases at V and 3 bases at J, with 20 bases between the two ends. This CDR3 is built from 14 residues. The germline V gene encodes CDR1 DFQATT and CDR2 SNEGSKA (reference sequence). The CDR3 reads CSPGDFGPLYEQYF. For the CDR3, the DNA is TGCAGTCCGGGAGATTTCGGGCCGCTCTACGAGCAGTACTTC.

The CDR3: CASSDSGGTQETQYF. The DNA for the CDR3 is TGTGCCAGCAGTGATAGCGGGGGGACACAAGAGACCCAGTACTTC. The V call is TRBV2, the J call TRBJ2-5; 10 bases fit TRBD2. CDR3 length equals 15 residues. The germline gives CDR1 SNHLY, CDR2 FYNNEI. V shed 3 bases, J shed 2 bases, and the junction held 3 bases outside the gene matches.